This T cell receptor (beta chain) was profiled in a study of T cell repertoires in cytomegalovirus infection. Study-level information: Evidence of both CMV infection and a matching HLA type came from public TCR beta signatures.

Trimming cost V 0 bases and J 2 bases; bases outside gene matches: 6. Per the germline V gene, CDR1 is SGHRS and CDR2 is YFSETQ. The CDR3 contains 16 residues. Using its own MiXCR run on the reads, TCRdb lists one record per CDR3 protein. The table records under 850,000 distinct CDR3 sequences, around 30% of them present only once. Worth noting for this clonotype: Its cognate antigen is unknown.

The source was cultured PBMCs, collected from culture after CMV antigen stimulation. The chain is built from TRBV5-1 and TRBJ2-3; 7 bases are shared with TRBD2. This TCR derives from a human donor in good health (CMV status not recorded). Some clones in this sample may be carry-over from other donors' samples. This CDR3 reads CASSLGASGPTDTQYF. CDR3 sequence (DNA): TGCGCCAGCAGCTTGGGGGCTAGCGGACCCACAGATACGCAGTATTTT.